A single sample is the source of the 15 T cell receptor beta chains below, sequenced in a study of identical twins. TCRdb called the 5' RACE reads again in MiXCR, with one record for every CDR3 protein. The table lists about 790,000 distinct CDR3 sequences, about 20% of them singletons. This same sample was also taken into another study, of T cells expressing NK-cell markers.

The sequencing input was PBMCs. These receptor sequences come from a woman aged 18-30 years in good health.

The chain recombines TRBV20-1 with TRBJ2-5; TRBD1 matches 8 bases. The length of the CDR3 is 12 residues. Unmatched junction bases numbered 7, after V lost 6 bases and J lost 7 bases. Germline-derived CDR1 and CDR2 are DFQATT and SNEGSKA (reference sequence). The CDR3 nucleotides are TGCAGTGCAGCCGGGACAGGCGGGACCCAGTACTTC. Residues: CSAAGTGGTQYF.

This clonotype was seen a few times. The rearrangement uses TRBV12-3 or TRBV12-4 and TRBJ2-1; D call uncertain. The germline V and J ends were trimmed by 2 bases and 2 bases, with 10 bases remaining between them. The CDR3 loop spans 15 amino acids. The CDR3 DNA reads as TGTGCCAGCAGTTTACAGGCTGGGGCCTACAATGAGCAGTTCTTC. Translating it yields CASSLQAGAYNEQFF.

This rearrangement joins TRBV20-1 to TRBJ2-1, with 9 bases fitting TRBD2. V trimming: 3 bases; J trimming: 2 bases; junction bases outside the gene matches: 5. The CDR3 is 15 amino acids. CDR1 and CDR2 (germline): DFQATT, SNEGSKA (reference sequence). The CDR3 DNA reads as TGCAGTGCTAGTCAGGCTAGCGGGACCTACAATGAGCAGTTCTTC. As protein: CSASQASGTYNEQFF.

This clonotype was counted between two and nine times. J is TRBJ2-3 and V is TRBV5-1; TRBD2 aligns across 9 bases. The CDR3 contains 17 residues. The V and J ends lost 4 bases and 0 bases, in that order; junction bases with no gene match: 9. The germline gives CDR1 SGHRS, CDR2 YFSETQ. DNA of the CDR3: TGCGCCAGCAGCGTTCTGGCGGGAGGGCCGAGCACAGATACGCAGTATTTT. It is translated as CASSVLAGGPSTDTQYF.

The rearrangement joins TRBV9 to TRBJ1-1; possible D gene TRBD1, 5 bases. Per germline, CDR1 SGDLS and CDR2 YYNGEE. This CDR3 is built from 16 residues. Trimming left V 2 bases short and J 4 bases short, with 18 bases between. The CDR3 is CASSVFTGAVGTEAFF. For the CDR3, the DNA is TGTGCCAGCAGCGTTTTTACAGGCGCCGTGGGCACTGAAGCTTTCTTT.

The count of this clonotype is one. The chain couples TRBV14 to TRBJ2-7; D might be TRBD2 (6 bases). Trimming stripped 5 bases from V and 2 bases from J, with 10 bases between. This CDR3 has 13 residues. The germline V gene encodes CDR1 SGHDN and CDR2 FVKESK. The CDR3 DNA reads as TGTGCCAGCAGCATTCGACTAGCCTACGAGCAGTACTTC. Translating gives CASSIRLAYEQYF.

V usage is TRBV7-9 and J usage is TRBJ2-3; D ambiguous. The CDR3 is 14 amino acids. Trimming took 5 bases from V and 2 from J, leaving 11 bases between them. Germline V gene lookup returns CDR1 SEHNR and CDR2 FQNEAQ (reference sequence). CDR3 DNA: TGTGCCAGCAGCGTCAATACAGTCACAGATACGCAGTATTTT. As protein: CASSVNTVTDTQYF.

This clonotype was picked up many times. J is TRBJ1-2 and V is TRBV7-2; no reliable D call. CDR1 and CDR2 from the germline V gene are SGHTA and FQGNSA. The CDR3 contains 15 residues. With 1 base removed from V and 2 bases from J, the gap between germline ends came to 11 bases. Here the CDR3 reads CASSLGGDLNYGYTF. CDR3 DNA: TGTGCCAGCAGCTTAGGTGGAGACCTAAACTATGGCTACACCTTC.

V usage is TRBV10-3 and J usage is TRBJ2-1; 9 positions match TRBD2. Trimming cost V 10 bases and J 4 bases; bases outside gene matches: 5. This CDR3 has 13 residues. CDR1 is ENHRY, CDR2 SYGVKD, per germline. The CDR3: CATLAGAYNEQFF. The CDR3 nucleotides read TGTGCCACGTTAGCGGGGGCGTACAATGAGCAGTTCTTC.

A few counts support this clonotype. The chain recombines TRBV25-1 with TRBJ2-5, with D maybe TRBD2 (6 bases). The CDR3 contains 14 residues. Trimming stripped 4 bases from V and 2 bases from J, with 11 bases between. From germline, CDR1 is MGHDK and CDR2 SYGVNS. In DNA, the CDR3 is TGTGCCAGCAGTGTGGGGGGACGGCAAGAGACCCAGTACTTC. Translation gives CASSVGGRQETQYF.

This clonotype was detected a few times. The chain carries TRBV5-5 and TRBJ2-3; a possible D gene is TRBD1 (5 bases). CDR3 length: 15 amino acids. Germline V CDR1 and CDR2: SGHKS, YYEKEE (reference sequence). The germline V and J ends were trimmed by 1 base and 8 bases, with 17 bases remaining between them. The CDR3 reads CASSLQSQGQSTQYF. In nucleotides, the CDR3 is TGTGCCAGCAGCTTGCAGTCCCAGGGTCAAAGTACGCAGTATTTT.

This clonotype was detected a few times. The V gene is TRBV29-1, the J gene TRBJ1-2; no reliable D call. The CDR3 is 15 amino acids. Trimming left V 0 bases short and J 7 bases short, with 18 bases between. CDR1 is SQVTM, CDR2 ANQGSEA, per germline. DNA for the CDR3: TGCAGCGTTGAAGATCTTCGGCCGGGGTTTGGTGGCTACACCTTC. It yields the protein CSVEDLRPGFGGYTF.

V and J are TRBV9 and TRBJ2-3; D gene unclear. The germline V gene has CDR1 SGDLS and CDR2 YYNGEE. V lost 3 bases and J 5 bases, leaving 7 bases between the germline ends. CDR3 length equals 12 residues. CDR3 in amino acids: CASSADRDTQYF. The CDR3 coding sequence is TGTGCCAGCAGCGCGGACCGAGATACGCAGTATTTT.

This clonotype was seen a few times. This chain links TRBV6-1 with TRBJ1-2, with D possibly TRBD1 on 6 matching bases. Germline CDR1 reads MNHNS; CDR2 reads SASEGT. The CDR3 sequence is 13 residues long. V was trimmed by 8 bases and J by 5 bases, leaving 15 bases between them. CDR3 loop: CASFLRGGYGYTF. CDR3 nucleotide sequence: TGTGCCAGCTTCCTAAGGGGGGGGTATGGCTACACCTTC.

The CDR3 loop reads CASSVETGVDTGELFF. The DNA for the CDR3 is TGTGCCAGCAGCGTAGAGACAGGGGTAGACACCGGGGAGCTGTTTTTT. The chain carries TRBV9 and TRBJ2-2; TRBD1 matches 8 bases. CDR1 SGDLS and CDR2 YYNGEE come from the germline V gene. The junction had 4 bases not matched to a gene; V was cut back by 0 bases and J by 3 bases. CDR3 size: 16 residues.